Here is one TCR beta chain with its context. V dropped 0 bases and J dropped 1; count of bases not matched to a gene: 4. CDR1 is SGDLS and CDR2 is YYNGEE in the germline V gene. This CDR3 region has 16 residues. This entry comes from a study of blood T cell repertoires in COVID-19. Study as a whole: Sites in the United States, Italy and Spain provided acute and convalescent COVID-19 samples. PBMCs, B-cell-depleted T cells, or T cells provided the cDNA or gDNA that made up the material.

In the original analysis: Estimated nucleated cell counts came from reference gene primer amplification. Clones were read by immunoSEQ multiplex PCR, and TCRdb kept only the in-frame ones, dropping some. D and trimming come from the DNA, and the V and J calls and clone size come from that table. This sample has about 280,000 clones, with approximately 83% found just once. The TCR was taken from a human donor in a cohort sampled during active COVID-19. J is TRBJ2-1 and V is TRBV9; TRBD2 agrees at 7 bases. Sequencing was carried out using peripheral blood. The CDR3 nucleotides read TGTGCCAGCAGCGTAGGGGGAGGGCCTTCCTACAATGAGCAGTTCTTC. Its translation is CASSVGGGPSYNEQFF.